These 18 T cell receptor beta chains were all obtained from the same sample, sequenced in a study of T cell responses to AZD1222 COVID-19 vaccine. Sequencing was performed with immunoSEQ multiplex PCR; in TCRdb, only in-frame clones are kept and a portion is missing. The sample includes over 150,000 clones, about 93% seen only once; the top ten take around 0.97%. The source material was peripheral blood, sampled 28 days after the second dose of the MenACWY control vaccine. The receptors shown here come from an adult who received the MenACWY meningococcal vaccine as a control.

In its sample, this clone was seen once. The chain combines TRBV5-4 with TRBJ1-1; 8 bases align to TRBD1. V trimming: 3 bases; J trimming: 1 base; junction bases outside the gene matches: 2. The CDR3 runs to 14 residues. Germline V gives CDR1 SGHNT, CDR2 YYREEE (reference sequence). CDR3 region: CASSSTGGNTEAFF. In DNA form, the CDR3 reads TGTGCCAGCAGCTCAACAGGGGGGAACACTGAAGCTTTCTTT.

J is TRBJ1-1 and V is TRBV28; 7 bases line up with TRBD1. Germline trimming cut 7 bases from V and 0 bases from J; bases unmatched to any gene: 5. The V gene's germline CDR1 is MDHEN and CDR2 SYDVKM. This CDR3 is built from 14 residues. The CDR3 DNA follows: TGTGCCAGCACCAACAGGGGAGTGAACACTGAAGCTTTCTTT. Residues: CASTNRGVNTEAFF.

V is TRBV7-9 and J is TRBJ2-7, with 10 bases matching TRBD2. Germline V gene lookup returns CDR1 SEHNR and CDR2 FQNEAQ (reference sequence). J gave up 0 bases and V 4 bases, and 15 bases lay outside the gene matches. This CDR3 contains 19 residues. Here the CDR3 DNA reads TGTGCCAGCAGCTCCGAGGTAGCGGGGGGCTGGATTAGCTCCTACGAGCAGTACTTC. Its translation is CASSSEVAGGWISSYEQYF. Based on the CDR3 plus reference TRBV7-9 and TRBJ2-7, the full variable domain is DTGVSQNPRHKITKRGQNVTFRCDPISEHNRLYWYRQTLGQGPEFLTYFQNEAQLEKSRLLSDRFSAERPKGSFSTLEIQRTEQGDSAMYLCASSSEVAGGWISSYEQYFGPGTRLTVT.

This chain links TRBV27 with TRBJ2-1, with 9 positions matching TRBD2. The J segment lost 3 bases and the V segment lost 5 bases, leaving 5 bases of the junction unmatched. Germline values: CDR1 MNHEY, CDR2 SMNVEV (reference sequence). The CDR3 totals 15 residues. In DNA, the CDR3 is TGTGCCAGCAGTACCCAGCGGGGGGTCTACAATGAGCAGTTCTTC. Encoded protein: CASSTQRGVYNEQFF.

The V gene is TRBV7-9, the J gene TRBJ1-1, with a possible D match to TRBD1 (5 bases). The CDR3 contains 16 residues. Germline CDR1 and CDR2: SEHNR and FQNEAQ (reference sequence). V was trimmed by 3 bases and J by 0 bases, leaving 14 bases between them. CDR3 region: CASSLGSGTLNTEAFF. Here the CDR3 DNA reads TGTGCCAGCAGCTTGGGGAGCGGGACGTTGAACACTGAAGCTTTCTTT.

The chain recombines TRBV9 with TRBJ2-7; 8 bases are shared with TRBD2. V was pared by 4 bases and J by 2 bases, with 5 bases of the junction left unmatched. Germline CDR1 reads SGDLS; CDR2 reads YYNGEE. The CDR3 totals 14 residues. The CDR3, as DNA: TGTGCCAGCAGCTCCGGACTAGCACCCTACGAGCAGTACTTC. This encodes CASSSGLAPYEQYF.

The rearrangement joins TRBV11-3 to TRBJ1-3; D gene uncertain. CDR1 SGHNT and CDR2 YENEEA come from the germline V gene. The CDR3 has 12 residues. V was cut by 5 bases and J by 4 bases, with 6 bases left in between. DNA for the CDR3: TGTGCCAGCAGCCACCCGGGAAACACCATATATTTT. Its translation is CASSHPGNTIYF.

CDR3 loop: CASSYRGAFF. CDR3 DNA sequence: TGTGCCAGCAGTTACCGAGGAGCTTTCTTT. This chain uses TRBV6-5 with TRBJ1-1; D not certain. Germline-derived CDR1 and CDR2 are MNHEY and SVGAGI. The CDR3 totals 10 residues. V was pared by 2 bases and J by 10 bases, with 5 bases between.

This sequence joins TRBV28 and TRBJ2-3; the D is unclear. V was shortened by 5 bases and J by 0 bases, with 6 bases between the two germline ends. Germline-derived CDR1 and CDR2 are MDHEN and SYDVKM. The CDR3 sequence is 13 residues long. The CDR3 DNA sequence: TGTGCCAGCAGTCAACCAAGCACAGATACGCAGTATTTT. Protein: CASSQPSTDTQYF.

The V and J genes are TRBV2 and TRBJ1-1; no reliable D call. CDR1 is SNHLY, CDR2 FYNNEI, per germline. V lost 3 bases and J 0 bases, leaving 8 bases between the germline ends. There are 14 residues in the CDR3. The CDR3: CASSDHGMNTEAFF. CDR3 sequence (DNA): TGTGCCAGCAGTGACCACGGCATGAACACTGAAGCTTTCTTT. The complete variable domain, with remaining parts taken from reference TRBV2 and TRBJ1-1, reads EPEVTQTPSHQVTQMGQEVILRCVPISNHLYFYWYRQILGQKVEFLVSFYNNEISEKSEIFDDQFSVERPDGSNFTLKIRSTKLEDSAMYFCASSDHGMNTEAFFGQGTRLTVV.

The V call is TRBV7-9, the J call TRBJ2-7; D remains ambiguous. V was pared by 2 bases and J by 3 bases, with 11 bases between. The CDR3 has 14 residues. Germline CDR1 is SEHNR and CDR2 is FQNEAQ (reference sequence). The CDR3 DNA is TGTGCCAGCAGCTTAACACAGTCACACTACGAGCAGTACTTC. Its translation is CASSLTQSHYEQYF.

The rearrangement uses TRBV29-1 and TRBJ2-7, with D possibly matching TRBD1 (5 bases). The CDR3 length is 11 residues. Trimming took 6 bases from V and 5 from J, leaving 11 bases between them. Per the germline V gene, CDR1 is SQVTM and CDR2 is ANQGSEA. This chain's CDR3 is CSVAGYHEQYF. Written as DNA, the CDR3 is TGCAGCGTGGCAGGGTACCACGAGCAGTACTTC.

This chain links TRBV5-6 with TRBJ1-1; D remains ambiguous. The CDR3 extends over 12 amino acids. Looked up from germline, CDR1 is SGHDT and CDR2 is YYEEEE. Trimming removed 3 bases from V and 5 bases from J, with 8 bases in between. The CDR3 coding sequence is TGTGCCAGCAGCTATGAGAGGACTGAAGCTTTCTTT. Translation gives CASSYERTEAFF. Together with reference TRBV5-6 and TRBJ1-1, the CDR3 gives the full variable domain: DAGVTQSPTHLIKTRGQQVTLRCSPKSGHDTVSWYQQALGQGPQFIFQYYEEEERQRGNFPDRFSGHQFPNYSSELNVNALLLGDSALYLCASSYERTEAFFGQGTRLTVV.

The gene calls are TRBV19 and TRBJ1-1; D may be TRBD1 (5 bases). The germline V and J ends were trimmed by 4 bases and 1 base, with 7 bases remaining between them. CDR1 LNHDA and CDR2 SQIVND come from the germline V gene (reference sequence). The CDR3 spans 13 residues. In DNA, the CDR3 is TGTGCCAGTAGTACGACAGCGAACACTGAAGCTTTCTTT. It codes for CASSTTANTEAFF.

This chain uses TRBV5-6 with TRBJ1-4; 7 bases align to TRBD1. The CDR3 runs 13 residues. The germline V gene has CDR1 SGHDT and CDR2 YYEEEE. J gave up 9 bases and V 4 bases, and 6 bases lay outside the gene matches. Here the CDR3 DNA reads TGTGCCAGCAGCCTGTGGACAGGCAAAAAACTGTTTTTT. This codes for CASSLWTGKKLFF.

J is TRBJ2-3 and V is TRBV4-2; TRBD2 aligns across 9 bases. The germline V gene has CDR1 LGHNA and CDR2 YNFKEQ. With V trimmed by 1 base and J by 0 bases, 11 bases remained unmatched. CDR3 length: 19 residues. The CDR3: CASSQGQIAGASSTDTQYF. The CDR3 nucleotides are TGTGCCAGCAGCCAAGGACAGATAGCGGGGGCCTCTAGCACAGATACGCAGTATTTT.

This CDR3 reads CASTTPGGTEAFF. CDR3 sequence (DNA): TGTGCCAGCACGACCCCCGGAGGAACTGAAGCTTTCTTT. V usage is TRBV6-5 and J usage is TRBJ1-1; D is ambiguous. From germline, CDR1 is MNHEY and CDR2 SVGAGI. With 7 bases removed from V and 5 bases from J, the gap between germline ends came to 14 bases. The CDR3 is 13 amino acids.

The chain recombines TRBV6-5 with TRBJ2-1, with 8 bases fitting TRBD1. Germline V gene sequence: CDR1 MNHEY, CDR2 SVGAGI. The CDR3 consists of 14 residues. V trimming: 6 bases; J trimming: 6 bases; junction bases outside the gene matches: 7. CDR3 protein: CASRKDRAGNEQFF. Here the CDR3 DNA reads TGTGCCAGCAGAAAGGACAGGGCCGGCAATGAGCAGTTCTTC.